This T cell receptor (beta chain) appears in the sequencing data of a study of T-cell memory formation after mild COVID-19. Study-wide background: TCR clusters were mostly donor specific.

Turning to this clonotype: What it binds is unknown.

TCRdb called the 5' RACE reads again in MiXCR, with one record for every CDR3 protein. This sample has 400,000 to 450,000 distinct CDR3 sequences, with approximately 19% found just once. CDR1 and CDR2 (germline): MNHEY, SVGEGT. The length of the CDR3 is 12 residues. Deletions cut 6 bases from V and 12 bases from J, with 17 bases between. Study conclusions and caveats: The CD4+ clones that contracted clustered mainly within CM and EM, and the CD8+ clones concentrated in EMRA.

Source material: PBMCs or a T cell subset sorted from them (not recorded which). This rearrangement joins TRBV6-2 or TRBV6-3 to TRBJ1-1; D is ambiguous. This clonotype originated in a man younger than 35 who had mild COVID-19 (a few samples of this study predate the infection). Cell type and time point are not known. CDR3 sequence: CASSPALRTTFF. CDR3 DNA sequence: TGTGCCAGCAGCCCCGCTCTACGAACGACTTTCTTT.